The rows below give T cell receptor beta chains drawn from one sample of a study of T-cell memory formation after mild COVID-19. TCRdb used MiXCR to reprocess the 5' RACE reads, holding one entry per CDR3 protein. Among 300,000 or so distinct CDR3 sequences, roughly 16% were seen once, and the ten largest hold more than 20%. Sequenced material: PBMCs or a T cell subset sorted from them (not recorded which). These TCRs come from a man aged 18 to 30 who had mild COVID-19 (a few samples of this study predate the infection). Cell type and time point are not known. CDR3s include the opening cysteine and the closing phenylalanine or tryptophan. D genes are given only for firm matches. Size is omitted from some rows. Given values are once, few, many or a class for expanded clones.

j_gene: TRBJ1-2; len: 14; d_gene: TRBD1; abundance: NA; v_gene: TRBV5-1; CDR3aa: CASSSIGTDYGYTF; CDR3nt: TGCGCCAGCAGCTCAATCGGGACAGACTATGGCTACACCTTC
j_gene: TRBJ1-5; len: 14; d_gene: NA; abundance: few; v_gene: TRBV7-8; CDR3aa: CASSLVGVDQPQHF; CDR3nt: TGTGCCAGCAGCTTAGTAGGGGTGGATCAGCCCCAGCATTTT
j_gene: TRBJ2-3; len: 14; d_gene: NA; abundance: many; v_gene: TRBV27; CDR3aa: CASSIGGGADTQYF; CDR3nt: TGTGCCAGCAGCATTGGGGGCGGCGCAGATACGCAGTATTTT
j_gene: TRBJ2-3; len: 15; d_gene: TRBD2; abundance: few; v_gene: TRBV9; CDR3aa: CASSVVSSGADTQYF; CDR3nt: TGTGCCAGCAGCGTAGTCTCTAGCGGAGCCGATACGCAGTATTTT
j_gene: TRBJ2-7; len: 16; d_gene: NA; abundance: NA; v_gene: TRBV6-1; CDR3aa: CASSELGIAVSYEQYF; CDR3nt: TGTGCCAGCAGTGAACTAGGGATAGCGGTTTCCTACGAGCAGTACTTC
j_gene: TRBJ1-3; len: 15; d_gene: NA; abundance: many; v_gene: TRBV6-1; CDR3aa: CASSETGDSGNTIYF; CDR3nt: TGTGCCAGCAGTGAAACGGGGGACTCTGGAAACACCATATATTTT
j_gene: TRBJ2-7; len: 13; d_gene: TRBD2; abundance: many; v_gene: TRBV6-5; CDR3aa: CASSPSGGYEQYF; CDR3nt: TGTGCCAGCAGTCCTAGCGGGGGTTACGAGCAGTACTTC
j_gene: TRBJ1-1; len: 17; d_gene: NA; abundance: NA; v_gene: TRBV27; CDR3aa: CASSLRIAATLDTEAFF; CDR3nt: TGTGCCAGCAGTTTAAGAATTGCAGCCACCTTAGACACTGAAGCTTTCTTT
j_gene: TRBJ2-2; len: 14; d_gene: TRBD1; abundance: NA; v_gene: TRBV20-1; CDR3aa: CSARRGQGTGELFF; CDR3nt: TGCAGTGCTAGAAGGGGACAGGGCACCGGGGAGCTGTTTTTT
j_gene: TRBJ2-7; len: 17; d_gene: TRBD1; abundance: few; v_gene: TRBV7-3; CDR3aa: CASSLYVRGRAPYEQYF; CDR3nt: TGTGCCAGCAGCTTATACGTCAGGGGGAGAGCGCCCTACGAGCAGTACTTC
j_gene: TRBJ2-4; len: 17; d_gene: NA; abundance: many; v_gene: TRBV4-1; CDR3aa: CASSQDSPGTAEDIQYF; CDR3nt: TGCGCCAGCAGCCAAGATTCTCCAGGAACTGCCGAGGACATTCAGTACTTC
j_gene: TRBJ2-1; len: 15; d_gene: TRBD2; abundance: NA; v_gene: TRBV7-2; CDR3aa: CASSLGLATYNEQFF; CDR3nt: TGTGCCAGCAGCTTAGGACTAGCGACCTACAATGAGCAGTTCTTC
j_gene: TRBJ2-7; len: 15; d_gene: TRBD1; abundance: few; v_gene: TRBV19; CDR3aa: CASSGTGGLSYEQYF; CDR3nt: TGTGCCAGTAGTGGGACAGGGGGCCTCTCCTACGAGCAGTACTTC
j_gene: TRBJ1-4; len: 16; d_gene: TRBD1; abundance: NA; v_gene: TRBV5-1; CDR3aa: CASSSGQQGAGEKLFF; CDR3nt: TGCGCCAGCAGTTCCGGACAACAGGGGGCAGGAGAAAAACTGTTTTTT
j_gene: TRBJ2-1; len: 14; d_gene: TRBD2; abundance: NA; v_gene: TRBV29-1; CDR3aa: CSAGLAGGPSEQFF; CDR3nt: TGCAGCGCCGGATTAGCGGGGGGTCCAAGTGAGCAGTTCTTC
j_gene: TRBJ2-4; len: 12; d_gene: NA; abundance: few; v_gene: TRBV7-9; CDR3aa: CATGTTKNIQYF; CDR3nt: TGTGCTACCGGGACAACCAAAAACATTCAGTACTTC
j_gene: TRBJ2-1; len: 14; d_gene: TRBD1; abundance: medium-sized; v_gene: TRBV6-2/TRBV6-3; CDR3aa: CASRVGTVGNEQFF; CDR3nt: TGTGCCAGCAGGGTGGGGACAGTGGGGAATGAGCAGTTCTTC
j_gene: TRBJ2-4; len: 12; d_gene: NA; abundance: NA; v_gene: TRBV28; CDR3aa: CASFGEGYIQYF; CDR3nt: TGTGCCAGCTTCGGCGAGGGATACATTCAGTACTTC
j_gene: TRBJ2-2; len: 16; d_gene: TRBD2; abundance: few; v_gene: TRBV3-1; CDR3aa: CASSPGGGGADGELFF; CDR3nt: TGTGCCAGCAGCCCCGGGGGCGGGGGGGCCGACGGGGAGCTGTTTTTT
j_gene: TRBJ1-2; len: 12; d_gene: NA; abundance: NA; v_gene: TRBV19; CDR3aa: CASTVRGFGYTF; CDR3nt: TGTGCCAGTACGGTCAGGGGCTTTGGCTACACCTTC
j_gene: TRBJ1-4; len: 15; d_gene: TRBD1; abundance: NA; v_gene: TRBV9; CDR3aa: CASSELTGVREKLFF; CDR3nt: TGTGCCAGCAGTGAGCTCACAGGGGTGCGGGAAAAACTGTTTTTT
j_gene: TRBJ1-1; len: 12; d_gene: NA; abundance: NA; v_gene: TRBV30; CDR3aa: CAWSQVNTEAFF; CDR3nt: TGTGCCTGGAGCCAGGTGAACACTGAAGCTTTCTTT
j_gene: TRBJ2-1; len: 16; d_gene: NA; abundance: many; v_gene: TRBV4-2; CDR3aa: CASSQENGGQYNEQFF; CDR3nt: TGTGCCAGCAGCCAAGAGAATGGGGGGCAGTACAATGAGCAGTTCTTC
j_gene: TRBJ2-1; len: 11; d_gene: NA; abundance: few; v_gene: TRBV20-1; CDR3aa: CSAEKRAEQFF; CDR3nt: TGCAGTGCAGAAAAGCGGGCTGAGCAGTTCTTC
j_gene: TRBJ2-3; len: 15; d_gene: NA; abundance: NA; v_gene: TRBV2; CDR3aa: CASTRGDSPADTQYF; CDR3nt: TGTGCCAGCACCAGGGGGGACTCCCCCGCAGATACGCAGTATTTT
j_gene: TRBJ2-5; len: 15; d_gene: NA; abundance: few; v_gene: TRBV5-1; CDR3aa: CASSEVGQQQETQYF; CDR3nt: TGCGCCAGCAGCGAAGTAGGACAGCAGCAAGAGACCCAGTACTTC
j_gene: TRBJ2-5; len: 15; d_gene: NA; abundance: few; v_gene: TRBV5-1; CDR3aa: CASSLGPGGGETQYF; CDR3nt: TGCGCCAGCAGCTTGGGCCCAGGCGGTGGAGAGACCCAGTACTTC
j_gene: TRBJ2-2; len: 14; d_gene: NA; abundance: NA; v_gene: TRBV6-5; CDR3aa: CASSRTPRPGELFF; CDR3nt: TGTGCCAGCAGCAGGACTCCTCGTCCCGGGGAGCTGTTTTTT
j_gene: TRBJ2-7; len: 15; d_gene: NA; abundance: NA; v_gene: TRBV27; CDR3aa: CASSSPGFVTNEQYF; CDR3nt: TGTGCCAGCAGTTCACCAGGGTTTGTAACCAACGAGCAGTACTTC
j_gene: TRBJ2-1; len: 10; d_gene: NA; abundance: NA; v_gene: TRBV6-2/TRBV6-3; CDR3aa: CASGRPPKFF; CDR3nt: TGTGCCAGCGGACGTCCCCCCAAGTTCTTC
j_gene: TRBJ2-7; len: 14; d_gene: NA; abundance: many; v_gene: TRBV5-1; CDR3aa: CASRTGTGSYEQYF; CDR3nt: TGCGCCAGCAGAACCGGGACCGGCTCCTACGAGCAGTACTTC
j_gene: TRBJ2-1; len: 16; d_gene: NA; abundance: many; v_gene: TRBV4-3; CDR3aa: CASTSSRGSSYNEQFF; CDR3nt: TGCGCCAGCACCTCAAGCCGGGGAAGCTCCTACAATGAGCAGTTCTTC
j_gene: TRBJ2-1; len: 15; d_gene: TRBD1; abundance: many; v_gene: TRBV11-2; CDR3aa: CASSIRDRVHNEQFF; CDR3nt: TGTGCCAGCAGCATACGGGACAGGGTCCACAATGAGCAGTTCTTC
j_gene: TRBJ2-6; len: 15; d_gene: TRBD2; abundance: few; v_gene: TRBV13; CDR3aa: CASSALTSGANVLTF; CDR3nt: TGTGCCAGCAGCGCCCTGACTAGCGGGGCCAACGTCCTGACTTTC
j_gene: TRBJ2-3; len: 16; d_gene: NA; abundance: NA; v_gene: TRBV4-1; CDR3aa: CASSQVSVRLSDTQYF; CDR3nt: TGCGCCAGCAGCCAAGTCTCGGTGCGTCTCTCAGATACGCAGTATTTT
j_gene: TRBJ2-2; len: 14; d_gene: TRBD1; abundance: NA; v_gene: TRBV5-1; CDR3aa: CASSPGQDTGELFF; CDR3nt: TGCGCCAGCAGCCCGGGACAGGACACCGGGGAGCTGTTTTTT
j_gene: TRBJ2-1; len: 15; d_gene: TRBD2; abundance: NA; v_gene: TRBV20-1; CDR3aa: CSARGLAGGQVEQFF; CDR3nt: TGCAGTGCCCGCGGACTAGCGGGGGGGCAGGTTGAGCAGTTCTTC
j_gene: TRBJ1-1; len: 13; d_gene: NA; abundance: many; v_gene: TRBV7-9; CDR3aa: CASSLGEGTEAFF; CDR3nt: TGTGCCAGCAGCTTAGGGGAGGGCACTGAAGCTTTCTTT
j_gene: TRBJ1-1; len: 12; d_gene: NA; abundance: many; v_gene: TRBV29-1; CDR3aa: CSVQGGNTEAFF; CDR3nt: TGCAGCGTGCAAGGGGGGAACACTGAAGCTTTCTTT
j_gene: TRBJ2-1; len: 13; d_gene: NA; abundance: NA; v_gene: TRBV18; CDR3aa: CASSLGYGNEQFF; CDR3nt: TGTGCCAGCTCACTCGGATATGGCAATGAGCAGTTCTTC
j_gene: TRBJ2-5; len: 14; d_gene: NA; abundance: many; v_gene: TRBV7-8; CDR3aa: CASSQGGTQETQYF; CDR3nt: TGTGCCAGCAGCCAGGGGGGTACCCAAGAGACCCAGTACTTC
j_gene: TRBJ2-1; len: 18; d_gene: TRBD2; abundance: NA; v_gene: TRBV7-6; CDR3aa: CASSLAAGGLQNYNEQFF; CDR3nt: TGTGCCAGCAGCTTAGCTGCGGGGGGCCTCCAAAATTACAATGAGCAGTTCTTC
j_gene: TRBJ2-7; len: 14; d_gene: NA; abundance: many; v_gene: TRBV4-3; CDR3aa: CASSPGIAAYEQYF; CDR3nt: TGCGCCAGCAGTCCCGGGATAGCCGCCTACGAGCAGTACTTC
j_gene: TRBJ1-6; len: 12; d_gene: NA; abundance: NA; v_gene: TRBV7-9; CDR3aa: CASRFDSSPLHF; CDR3nt: TGTGCCAGCAGATTTGACAGTTCACCCCTCCACTTT
j_gene: TRBJ2-3; len: 15; d_gene: TRBD1; abundance: NA; v_gene: TRBV27; CDR3aa: CASSLWTGVTDTQYF; CDR3nt: TGTGCCAGCAGTTTATGGACAGGGGTAACAGATACGCAGTATTTT